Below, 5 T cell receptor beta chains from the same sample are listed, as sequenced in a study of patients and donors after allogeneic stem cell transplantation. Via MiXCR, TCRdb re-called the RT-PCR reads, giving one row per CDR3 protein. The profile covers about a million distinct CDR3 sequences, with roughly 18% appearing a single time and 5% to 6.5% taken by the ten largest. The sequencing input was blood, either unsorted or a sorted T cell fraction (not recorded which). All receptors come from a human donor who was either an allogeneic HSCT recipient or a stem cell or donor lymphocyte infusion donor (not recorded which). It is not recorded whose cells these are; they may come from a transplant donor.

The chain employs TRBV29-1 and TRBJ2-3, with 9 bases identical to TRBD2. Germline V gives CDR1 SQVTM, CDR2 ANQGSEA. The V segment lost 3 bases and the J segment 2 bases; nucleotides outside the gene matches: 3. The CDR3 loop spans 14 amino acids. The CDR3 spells CSVDSSGATDTQYF. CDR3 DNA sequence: TGCAGCGTTGACTCTAGCGGGGCCACAGATACGCAGTATTTT.

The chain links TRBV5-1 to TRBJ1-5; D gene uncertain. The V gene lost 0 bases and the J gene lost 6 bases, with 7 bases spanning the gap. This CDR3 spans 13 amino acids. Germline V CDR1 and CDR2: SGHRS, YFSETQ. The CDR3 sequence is CASSLGGIQPQHF. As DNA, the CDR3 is TGCGCCAGCAGCTTGGGGGGAATTCAGCCCCAGCATTTT.

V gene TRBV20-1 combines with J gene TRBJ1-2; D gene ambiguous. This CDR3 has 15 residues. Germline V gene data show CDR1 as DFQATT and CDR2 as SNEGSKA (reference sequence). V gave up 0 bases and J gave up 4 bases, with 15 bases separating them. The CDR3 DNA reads TGCAGTGCTAGAGATCAAGGACGGGCAGTCTATGGCTACACCTTC. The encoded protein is CSARDQGRAVYGYTF.

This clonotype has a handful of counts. For the CDR3, the DNA is TGCAGTGCTACTGGGACGGGGTTTTATGGCTACACCTTC. As protein: CSATGTGFYGYTF. The genes are TRBV20-1 and TRBJ1-2; D might be TRBD1 (5 bases). The CDR3 is 13 residues long. CDR1 is DFQATT, CDR2 SNEGSKA, per germline (reference sequence). V gave up 4 bases and J gave up 5 bases, with 14 bases separating them.

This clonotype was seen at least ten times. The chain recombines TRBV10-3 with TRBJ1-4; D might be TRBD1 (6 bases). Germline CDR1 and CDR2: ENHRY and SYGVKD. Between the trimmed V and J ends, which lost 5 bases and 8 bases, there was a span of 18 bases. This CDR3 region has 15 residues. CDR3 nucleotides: TGTGCCATCAGTCACACCCGGACAGACAACGAAAAACTGTTTTTT. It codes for CAISHTRTDNEKLFF.